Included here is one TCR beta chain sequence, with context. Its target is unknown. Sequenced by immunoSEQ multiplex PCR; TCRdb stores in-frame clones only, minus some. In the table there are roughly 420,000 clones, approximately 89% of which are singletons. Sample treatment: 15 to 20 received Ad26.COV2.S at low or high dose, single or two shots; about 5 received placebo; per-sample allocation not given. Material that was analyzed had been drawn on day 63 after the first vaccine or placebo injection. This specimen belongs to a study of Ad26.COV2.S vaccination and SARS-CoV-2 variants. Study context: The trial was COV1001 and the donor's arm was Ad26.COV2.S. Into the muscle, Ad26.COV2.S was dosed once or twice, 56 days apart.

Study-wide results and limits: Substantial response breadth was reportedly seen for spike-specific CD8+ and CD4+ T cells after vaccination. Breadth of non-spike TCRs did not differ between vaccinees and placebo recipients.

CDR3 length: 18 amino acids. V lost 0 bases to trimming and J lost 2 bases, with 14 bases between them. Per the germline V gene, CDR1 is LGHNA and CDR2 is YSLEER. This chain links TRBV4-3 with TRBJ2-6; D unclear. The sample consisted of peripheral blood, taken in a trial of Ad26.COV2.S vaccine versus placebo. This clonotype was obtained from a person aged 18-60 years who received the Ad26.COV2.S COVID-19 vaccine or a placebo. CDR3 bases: TGCGCCAGCAGCCAAGAGGAACCCTCAGGAGCTGGGGCCAACGTCCTGACTTTC. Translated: CASSQEEPSGAGANVLTF.